This T cell receptor beta chain is from a study of a mutant IDH1 vaccine in newly diagnosed glioma. Study observations and caveats: Of the patients, around 93% had vaccine-induced immune responses.

The time point here: baseline, week 1 (first vaccination visit). Treatment: pre-vaccination baseline after standard-of-care therapy. The V end lost 5 bases, the J end lost 6 bases, and 12 bases lay between the germline ends. This CDR3 comprises 13 residues. CDR1 is SGHDT, CDR2 YYEEEE, per germline. Measured with immunoSEQ multiplex PCR; TCRdb has only the in-frame clones, and not every one. This sample yields some 70,000 clones, of which 79% are seen a single time; 7% to 10% belongs to the top ten. On this clone: Its antigen is unidentified.

The sample consisted of PBMCs, taken from a glioma patient treated with radiotherapy, temozolomide or both. This clonotype originated in a man aged 50 to 60 with glioma. This rearrangement joins TRBV5-6 to TRBJ1-5; D not resolved. The CDR3 region is CASSPARGQPQHF. The CDR3 bases are TGTGCCAGCAGTCCGGCCCGGGGTCAGCCCCAGCATTTT. The whole variable domain, filled in from reference TRBV5-6 and TRBJ1-5, reads DAGVTQSPTHLIKTRGQQVTLRCSPKSGHDTVSWYQQALGQGPQFIFQYYEEEERQRGNFPDRFSGHQFPNYSSELNVNALLLGDSALYLCASSPARGQPQHFGDGTRLSIL.